This T cell receptor (beta chain) came from a study of blood T cell repertoires in COVID-19. Overall study context: Sources were T cells, B-cell-depleted T cells, or PBMCs; the material itself was cDNA or gDNA.

In the source study's methods: Amplification with reference gene primers provided the estimates of nucleated cell counts. Some clones are missing from TCRdb's copy, which holds only in-frame ones; the method was immunoSEQ multiplex PCR. The DNA was the basis for D and trimming; V, J and clone size are from that table. The sample contains some 270,000 clones, 80% to 90% of which appear only once. This clone appeared a single time. Per germline, CDR1 LGHDT and CDR2 YNNKEL (reference sequence). With 5 bases clipped from V and 7 bases from J, the junction kept 8 bases outside the gene matches. The CDR3 sequence is 14 residues long.

This clonotype was obtained from a woman in her seventies with acute or convalescent COVID-19. Sequenced material: peripheral blood. The rearrangement joins TRBV3-1 (or the pseudogene TRBV3-2) to TRBJ1-2, with 9 nucleotides matching TRBD1. The DNA for the CDR3 is TGTGCCAGCAGCTCCCGGGACAGGGTCGGTGGCTACACCTTC. Amino acid sequence: CASSSRDRVGGYTF.